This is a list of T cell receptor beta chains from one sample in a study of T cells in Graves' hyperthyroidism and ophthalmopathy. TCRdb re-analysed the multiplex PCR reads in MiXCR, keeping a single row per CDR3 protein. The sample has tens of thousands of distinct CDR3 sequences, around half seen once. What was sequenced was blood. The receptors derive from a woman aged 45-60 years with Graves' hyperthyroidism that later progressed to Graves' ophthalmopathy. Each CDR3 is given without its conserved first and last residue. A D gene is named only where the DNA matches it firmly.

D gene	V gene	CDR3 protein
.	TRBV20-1	SARASGSNVLT
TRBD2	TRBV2	AVLAGASYNEQF
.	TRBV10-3	AISEPSGNTIY
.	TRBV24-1	ATSGQETQY
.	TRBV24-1	ATSDPSGAQGRGEQF
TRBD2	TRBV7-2	ASSLWREDYNEQF
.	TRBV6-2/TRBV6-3	ASSQQRNTEAF
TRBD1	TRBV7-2	ASSLAGQGLYGYT
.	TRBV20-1	SARGRVGGPSTDTQY
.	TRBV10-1	ASNSQGFGETQY
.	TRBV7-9	ASSVEGEKLF
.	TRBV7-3	ASSPRRYSGAQY
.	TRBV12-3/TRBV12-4	ASNGGGTETQY
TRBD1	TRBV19	ASSPRTGGYNEQF
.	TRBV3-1	ASSPGRDQPQH
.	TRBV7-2	ASSLVSGVGETQH
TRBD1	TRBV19	ASSIELRGREDTQY
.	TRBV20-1	SARGIRNRYNNEQF
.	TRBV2	ATQGYYEQY
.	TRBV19	ASSIIRSPEAF
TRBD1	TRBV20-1	SVRDREYEKLF
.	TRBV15	ATSSTGTSSPTYEQY
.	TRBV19	ASSPQEQVSPLH
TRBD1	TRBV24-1	ATSDSRQGTDTQY
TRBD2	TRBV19	ASSSASSGANEQF
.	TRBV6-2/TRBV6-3	ASGKTYRCNEQF
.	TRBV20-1	SARDRQNGNTIY
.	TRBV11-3	ASSLDSGNNQPQH
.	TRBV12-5	ASGLVPYEQY
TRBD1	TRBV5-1	ASRQGEIYEQY
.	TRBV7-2	ASSLRADIGYT
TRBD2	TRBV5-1	ASSFSSGNEQF